This TCR beta chain was profiled in a study of read filtering for tumor transcriptome and immune sequencing. Turning to the study itself: Mean patient age was approximately 66 years, range roughly 45 to 80; around 17 male, around 15 female.

Molecular barcoded adaptors covering alpha/delta and beta/gamma chains were used on 400 to 450 ng RNA. TCRdb passed the reads through MiXCR, listing each CDR3 protein once. The table lists 100,000 to 150,000 distinct CDR3 sequences, about 13% of them singletons, with approximately 8% in the top ten. Germline-derived CDR1 and CDR2 are LNHDA and SQIVND (reference sequence). With 5 bases clipped from V and 0 bases from J, the junction kept 5 bases outside the gene matches. The CDR3 extends over 17 amino acids. There are many counts of this clonotype. This clonotype was sampled from a donor at least 40 years old with multiple myeloma. The sample was a population of CD138-negative cells sorted from bone marrow. The chain combines TRBV19 with TRBJ2-6, with TRBD1 matching over 9 bases. The CDR3 nucleotides read TGTGCCAGTAGTTTCGGGACAGGGTCCTCTGGGGCCAACGTCCTGACTTTC. It is translated as CASSFGTGSSGANVLTF.